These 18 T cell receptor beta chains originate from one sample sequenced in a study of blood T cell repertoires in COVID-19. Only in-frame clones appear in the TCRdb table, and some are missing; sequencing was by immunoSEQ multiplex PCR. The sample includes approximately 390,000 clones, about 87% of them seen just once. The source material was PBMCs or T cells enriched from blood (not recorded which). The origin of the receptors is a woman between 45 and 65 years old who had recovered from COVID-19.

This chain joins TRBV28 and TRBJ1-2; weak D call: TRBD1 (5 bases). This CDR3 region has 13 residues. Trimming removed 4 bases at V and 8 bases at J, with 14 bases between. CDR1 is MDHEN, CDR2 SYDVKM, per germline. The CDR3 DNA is TGTGCCAGCAGTTACGAAGGGGTGTGGGGCTACACCTTC. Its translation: CASSYEGVWGYTF.

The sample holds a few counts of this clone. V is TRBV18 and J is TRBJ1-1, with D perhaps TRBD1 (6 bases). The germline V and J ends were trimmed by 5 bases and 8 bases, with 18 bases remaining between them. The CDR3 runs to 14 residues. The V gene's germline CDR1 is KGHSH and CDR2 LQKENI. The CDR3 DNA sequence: TGTGCCAGCTCAACGAGGGACAACAAGGTCGAAGCTTTCTTT. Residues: CASSTRDNKVEAFF.

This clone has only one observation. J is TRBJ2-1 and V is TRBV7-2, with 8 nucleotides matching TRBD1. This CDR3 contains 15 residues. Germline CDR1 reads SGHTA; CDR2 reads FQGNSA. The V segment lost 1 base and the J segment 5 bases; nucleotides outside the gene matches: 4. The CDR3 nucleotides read TGTGCCAGCAGCTTAGGGACAGGGATAAACAATGAGCAGTTCTTC. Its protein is CASSLGTGINNEQFF.

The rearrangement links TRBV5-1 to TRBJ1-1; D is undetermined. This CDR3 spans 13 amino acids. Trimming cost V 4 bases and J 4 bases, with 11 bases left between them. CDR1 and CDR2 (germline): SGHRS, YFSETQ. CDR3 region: CASSPTAGTEAFF. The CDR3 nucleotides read TGCGCCAGCAGCCCAACGGCGGGCACTGAAGCTTTCTTT.

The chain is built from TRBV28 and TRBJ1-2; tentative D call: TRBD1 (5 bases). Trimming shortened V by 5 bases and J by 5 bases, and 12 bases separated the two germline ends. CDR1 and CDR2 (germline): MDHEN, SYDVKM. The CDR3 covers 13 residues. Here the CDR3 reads CASSTSGGYGYTF. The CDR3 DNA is TGTGCCAGCAGTACCTCCGGGGGGTATGGCTACACCTTC.

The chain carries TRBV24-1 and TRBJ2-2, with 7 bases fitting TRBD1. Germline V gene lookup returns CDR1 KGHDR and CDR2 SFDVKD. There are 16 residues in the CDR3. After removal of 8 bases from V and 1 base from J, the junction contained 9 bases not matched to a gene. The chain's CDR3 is CATTGPGQKNTGELFF. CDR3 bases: TGTGCCACCACTGGACCGGGACAGAAGAACACCGGGGAGCTGTTTTTT.

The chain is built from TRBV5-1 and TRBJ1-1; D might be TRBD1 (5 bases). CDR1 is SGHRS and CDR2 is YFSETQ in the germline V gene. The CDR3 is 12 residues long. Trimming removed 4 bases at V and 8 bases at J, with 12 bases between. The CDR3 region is CASSQGLSEAFF. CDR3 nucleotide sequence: TGCGCCAGCAGCCAGGGTTTGAGCGAAGCTTTCTTT.

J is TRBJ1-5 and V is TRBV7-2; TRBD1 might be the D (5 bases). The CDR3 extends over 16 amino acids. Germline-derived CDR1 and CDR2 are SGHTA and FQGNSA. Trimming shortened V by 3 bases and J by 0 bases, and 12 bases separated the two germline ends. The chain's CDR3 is CASSFGRGYSNQPQHF. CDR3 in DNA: TGTGCCAGCAGCTTTGGGAGGGGTTATAGCAATCAGCCCCAGCATTTT.

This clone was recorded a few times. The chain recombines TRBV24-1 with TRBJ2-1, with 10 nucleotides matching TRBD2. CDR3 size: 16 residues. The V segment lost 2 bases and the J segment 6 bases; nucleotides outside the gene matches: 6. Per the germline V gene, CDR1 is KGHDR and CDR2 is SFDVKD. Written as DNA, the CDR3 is TGTGCCACCAGTGATTCTCTAGCGGGGGTGGGCAATGAGCAGTTCTTC. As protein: CATSDSLAGVGNEQFF.

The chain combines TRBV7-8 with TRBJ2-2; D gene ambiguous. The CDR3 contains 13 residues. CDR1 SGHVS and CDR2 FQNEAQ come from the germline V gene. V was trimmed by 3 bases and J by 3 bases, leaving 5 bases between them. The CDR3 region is CASSLSHTGELFF. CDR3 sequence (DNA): TGTGCCAGCAGCTTGAGCCACACCGGGGAGCTGTTTTTT.

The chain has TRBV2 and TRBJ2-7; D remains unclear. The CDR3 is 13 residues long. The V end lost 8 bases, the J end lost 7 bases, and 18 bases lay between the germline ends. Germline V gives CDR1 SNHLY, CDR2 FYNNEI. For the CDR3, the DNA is TGTGCCAGCTTAAGAGCTCGAGCTCTTGAGCAGTACTTC. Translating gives CASLRARALEQYF.

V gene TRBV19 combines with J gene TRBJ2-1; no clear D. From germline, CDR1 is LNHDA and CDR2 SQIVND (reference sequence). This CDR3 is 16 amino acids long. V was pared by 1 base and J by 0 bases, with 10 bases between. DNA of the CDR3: TGTGCCAGTAGTATAGCCGTAACGAGCTCCTACAATGAGCAGTTCTTC. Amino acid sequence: CASSIAVTSSYNEQFF.

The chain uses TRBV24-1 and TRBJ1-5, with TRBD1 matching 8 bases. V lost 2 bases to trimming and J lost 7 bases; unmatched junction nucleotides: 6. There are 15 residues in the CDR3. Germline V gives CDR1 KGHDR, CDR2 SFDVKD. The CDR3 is CATSDSRTGMQPQHF. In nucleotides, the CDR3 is TGTGCCACCAGTGATTCACGGACAGGGATGCAGCCCCAGCATTTT.

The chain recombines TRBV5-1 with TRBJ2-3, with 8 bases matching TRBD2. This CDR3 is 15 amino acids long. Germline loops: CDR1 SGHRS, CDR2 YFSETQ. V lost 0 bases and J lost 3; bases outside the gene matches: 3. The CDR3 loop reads CASSLAGGGTDTQYF. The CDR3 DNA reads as TGCGCCAGCAGCTTGGCGGGAGGGGGGACAGATACGCAGTATTTT. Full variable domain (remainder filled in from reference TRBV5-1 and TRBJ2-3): KAGVTQTPRYLIKTRGQQVTLSCSPISGHRSVSWYQQTPGQGLQFLFEYFSETQRNKGNFPGRFSGRQFSNSRSEMNVSTLELGDSALYLCASSLAGGGTDTQYFGPGTRLTVL.

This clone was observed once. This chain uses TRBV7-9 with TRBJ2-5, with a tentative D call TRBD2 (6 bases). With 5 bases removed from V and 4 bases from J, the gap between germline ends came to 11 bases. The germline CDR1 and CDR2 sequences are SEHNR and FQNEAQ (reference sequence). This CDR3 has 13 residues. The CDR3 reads CASSPPAGETQYF. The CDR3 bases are TGTGCCAGCAGCCCCCCAGCGGGAGAGACCCAGTACTTC.

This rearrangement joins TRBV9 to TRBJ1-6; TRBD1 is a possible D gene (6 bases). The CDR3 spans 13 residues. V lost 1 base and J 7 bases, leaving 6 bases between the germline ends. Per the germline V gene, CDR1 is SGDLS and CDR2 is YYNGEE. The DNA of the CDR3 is TGTGCCAGCAGCGTAACAGGGAATTCACCCCTCCACTTT. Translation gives CASSVTGNSPLHF.

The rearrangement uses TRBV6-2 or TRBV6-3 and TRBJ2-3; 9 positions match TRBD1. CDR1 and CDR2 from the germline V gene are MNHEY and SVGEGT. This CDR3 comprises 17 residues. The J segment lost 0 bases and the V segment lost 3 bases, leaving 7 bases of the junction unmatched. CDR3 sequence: CASSYKGTGSSTDTQYF. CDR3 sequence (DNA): TGTGCCAGCAGTTATAAGGGGACAGGGTCAAGCACAGATACGCAGTATTTT.

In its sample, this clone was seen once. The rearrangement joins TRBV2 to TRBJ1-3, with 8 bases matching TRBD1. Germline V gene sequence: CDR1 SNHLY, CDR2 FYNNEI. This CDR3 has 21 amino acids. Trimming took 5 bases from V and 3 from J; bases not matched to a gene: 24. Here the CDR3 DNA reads TGTGCCAGCAGTCGCGCTTACTATGACAGGGGCAAAGACGTGTTTGGAAACACCATATATTTT. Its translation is CASSRAYYDRGKDVFGNTIYF. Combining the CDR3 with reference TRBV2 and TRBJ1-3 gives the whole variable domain EPEVTQTPSHQVTQMGQEVILRCVPISNHLYFYWYRQILGQKVEFLVSFYNNEISEKSEIFDDQFSVERPDGSNFTLKIRSTKLEDSAMYFCASSRAYYDRGKDVFGNTIYFGEGSWLTVV.